The 13 T cell receptor beta chains reported below all come from one sample, sequenced in a study of control samples from healthy donors and cancer patients. Generated by immunoSEQ multiplex PCR, the TCRdb table keeps only in-frame clones and is missing some. The data show about 80,000 clones, around nine tenths seen once. Sequencing was done on a sample of blood. These receptors came from a woman aged 45-60 years in good health.

The chain recombines TRBV19 with TRBJ2-3; the D call may be TRBD1 or TRBD2 (5 bases each). Trimming removed 7 bases at V and 5 bases at J, with 19 bases between. This CDR3 comprises 15 residues. The germline gives CDR1 LNHDA, CDR2 SQIVND (reference sequence). As DNA, the CDR3 is TGTGCCAGTACCCCTGAGGGGCAGGGTGGAGATACGCAGTATTTT. Translating gives CASTPEGQGGDTQYF.

The DNA of the CDR3 is TGCGCCAGCAGCTTGTTGGCAGGGATAAACACTGAAGCTTTCTTT. Protein product: CASSLLAGINTEAFF. The rearrangement joins TRBV5-1 to TRBJ1-1; the D gene is possibly TRBD1 (5 bases). The CDR3 has 15 residues. Trimming cost V 1 base and J 2 bases, with 12 bases left between them. CDR1 is SGHRS, CDR2 YFSETQ, per germline.

This clone was picked up one time. This chain connects TRBV19 to TRBJ1-1, with TRBD1 matching 8 bases. The J segment lost 9 bases and the V segment lost 7 bases, leaving 10 bases of the junction unmatched. The length of the CDR3 is 13 residues. Germline loops: CDR1 LNHDA, CDR2 SQIVND (reference sequence). The CDR3 loop reads CASTPAAGGQAFF. The CDR3 DNA reads TGTGCCAGTACCCCGGCGGCAGGGGGCCAAGCTTTCTTT.

The chain recombines TRBV14 with TRBJ2-7; 10 bases match TRBD1. V gave up 2 bases and J gave up 10 bases; unmatched junction bases: 8. Germline CDR1 SGHDN, CDR2 FVKESK. The CDR3 has 14 residues. CDR3 loop: CASSQPMGQGPQYF. As DNA, the CDR3 is TGTGCCAGCAGCCAACCGATGGGACAGGGGCCCCAGTACTTC.

This chain connects TRBV7-9 to TRBJ1-2; no clear D gene. CDR1 and CDR2 (germline): SEHNR, FQNEAQ (reference sequence). The CDR3 runs to 14 residues. Trimming removed 0 bases at V and 4 bases at J, with 9 bases between. The chain's CDR3 is CASSLARAGYGYTF. CDR3 coding DNA: TGTGCCAGCAGCTTAGCGCGGGCAGGCTATGGCTACACCTTC. The full variable domain, rest sourced from reference TRBV7-9 and TRBJ1-2, is DTGVSQNPRHKITKRGQNVTFRCDPISEHNRLYWYRQTLGQGPEFLTYFQNEAQLEKSRLLSDRFSAERPKGSFSTLEIQRTEQGDSAMYLCASSLARAGYGYTFGSGTRLTVV.

The genes are TRBV5-1 and TRBJ2-1; the D is unclear. V was cut by 4 bases and J by 6 bases, with 11 bases left in between. Germline CDR1 and CDR2: SGHRS and YFSETQ. The CDR3 has 13 amino acids. Written as DNA, the CDR3 is TGCGCCAGCAGCGGGTTTAGCCTCAATGAGCAGTTCTTC. Protein: CASSGFSLNEQFF.

Note on this clone: At one of its ends the junction is not consistent with the germline gene, which may arise from a read error. The V call is TRBV7-9, the J call TRBJ2-4; 8 bases match TRBD2. The length of the CDR3 is 14 residues. CDR1 is SEHNR, CDR2 FQNEAQ, per germline (reference sequence). CDR3 sequence: CASSLAGGKNIQYF. DNA of the CDR3: TGTGCCAGCAGCCTAGCGGGTGGCAAAAACATTCAGTACTTC. The full variable domain, completed using reference TRBV7-9 and TRBJ2-4, is DTGVSQNPRHKITKRGQNVTFRCDPISEHNRLYWYRQTLGQGPEFLTYFQNEAQLEKSRLLSDRFSAERPKGSFSTLEIQRTEQGDSAMYLCASSLAGGKNIQYFGAGTRLSVL.

This clone was observed once. V and J are TRBV11-2 and TRBJ1-5; D gene uncertain. V lost 0 bases to trimming and J lost 1 base, with 7 bases between them. Looked up from germline, CDR1 is SGHAT and CDR2 is FQNNGV. The CDR3 loop spans 15 amino acids. CDR3 loop: CASSLDRTSNQPQHF. The CDR3 coding sequence is TGTGCCAGCAGCTTAGATCGTACCAGCAATCAGCCCCAGCATTTT.

The chain is built from TRBV12-3 or TRBV12-4 and TRBJ1-5, with D uncertain. This CDR3 region has 13 residues. V was trimmed by 3 bases and J by 6 bases, leaving 9 bases between them. In DNA, the CDR3 is TGTGCCAGCAGTTTTTTTCGGAGTCAGCCCCAGCATTTT. Its protein is CASSFFRSQPQHF.

The sample holds a few counts of this clone. The chain recombines TRBV6-2 or TRBV6-3 with TRBJ2-3; D remains unclear. The germline CDR1 and CDR2 sequences are MNHEY and SVGEGT. V was pared by 4 bases and J by 6 bases, with 14 bases between. The CDR3 consists of 14 residues. CDR3 sequence (DNA): TGTGCCAGCAGTTCCTCTCCTTACGGCGATACGCAGTATTTT. This codes for CASSSSPYGDTQYF.

The chain links TRBV12-1 to TRBJ1-2. TRBV12-1 has pseudogene status. There are 17 residues in the CDR3. CDR3 in DNA: TGTGCCAGAGTTTACTTTTTGCGGCCCAAGGGAAACTATGGCTACACCTTC. This codes for CARVYFLRPKGNYGYTF.

The rearrangement joins TRBV6-6 to TRBJ1-6; the D is unclear. CDR3 size: 17 residues. Trimming removed 5 bases from V and 7 bases from J, with 21 bases in between. The germline V gene has CDR1 MNHNY and CDR2 SVGAGI (reference sequence). As DNA, the CDR3 is TGTGCCAGCAGTCGCACCCGTCCCGGGTTCGGCAATTCACCCCTCCACTTT. Translating gives CASSRTRPGFGNSPLHF.

The V call is TRBV2, the J call TRBJ2-3; a possible D gene is TRBD2 (5 bases). With 11 bases removed from V and 3 bases from J, the gap between germline ends came to 15 bases. Germline values: CDR1 SNHLY, CDR2 FYNNEI. The CDR3 sequence is 13 residues long. In nucleotides, the CDR3 is TGTGCCGGCTCCGGACTGGAGACAGATACGCAGTATTTT. It translates to CAGSGLETDTQYF.